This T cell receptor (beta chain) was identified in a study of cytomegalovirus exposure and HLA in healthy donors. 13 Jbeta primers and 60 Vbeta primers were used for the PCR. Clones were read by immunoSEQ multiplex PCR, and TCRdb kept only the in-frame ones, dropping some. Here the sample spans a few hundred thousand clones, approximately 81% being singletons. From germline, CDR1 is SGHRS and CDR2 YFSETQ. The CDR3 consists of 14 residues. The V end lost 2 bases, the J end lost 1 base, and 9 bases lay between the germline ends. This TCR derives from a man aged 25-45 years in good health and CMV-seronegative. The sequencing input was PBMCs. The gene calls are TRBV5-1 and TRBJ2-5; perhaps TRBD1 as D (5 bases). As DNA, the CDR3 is TGCGCCAGCAGCTTTGTAGGGGCCCAAGAGACCCAGTACTTC. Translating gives CASSFVGAQETQYF.